Listed below are T cell receptor beta chains from one sample, sequenced in a study of T cell changes during pregnancy in multiple sclerosis. Repertoires were generated with immunoSEQ multiplex PCR, while TCRdb's copy carries only in-frame clones and drops some. The sample lists about 43,000 clones, under 90% seen once, with roughly 4.5% in the top ten. The sequencing used peripheral blood, collected in the second trimester of pregnancy. All receptors derive from a female donor in good health, enrolled as a control in a pregnancy study. CDR3s include the opening cysteine and the closing phenylalanine or tryptophan. The D gene is left open where the match is weak. Size values are once, few and many counts, or a class for expanded clones, and some rows have none.

size: NA
D: TRBD1
V: TRBV30
J: TRBJ1-2
DNA: TGTGCCTGGAGTAAAAACAGGGGCCCCGCTAACTATGGCTACACCTTC
CDR3: CAWSKNRGPANYGYTF

size: NA
D: NA
V: TRBV7-9
J: TRBJ2-7
DNA: TGTGCCAGCAGCTTAGCGGGCGGGACCCTCGAGCAGTACTTC
CDR3: CASSLAGGTLEQYF

size: NA
D: NA
V: TRBV10-3
J: TRBJ2-1
DNA: TGTGCCGTCAAGGGGGGGGCTTCCTACAATGAGCAGTTCTTC
CDR3: CAVKGGASYNEQFF

size: once
D: NA
V: TRBV25-1
J: TRBJ2-3
DNA: TGTGCCAGCAGGGGATGGCAGGGTGGCACAGATACGCAGTATTTT
CDR3: CASRGWQGGTDTQYF

size: NA
D: NA
V: TRBV30
J: TRBJ1-2
DNA: TGTGCCTGGAGTGCTGGCCTTCTTGGCTACACCTTC
CDR3: CAWSAGLLGYTF

size: NA
D: NA
V: TRBV27
J: TRBJ1-2
DNA: TGTGCCAGCAGTCCAATAATGTCAGGGCATCGTAGCTACACCTTC
CDR3: CASSPIMSGHRSYTF

size: once
D: TRBD1
V: TRBV30
J: TRBJ1-4
DNA: TGTGCCTGGAGTCAGAGACAGGGTTCGGGCGAAAAACTGTTTTTT
CDR3: CAWSQRQGSGEKLFF

size: NA
D: NA
V: TRBV5-1
J: TRBJ2-1
DNA: TGCGCCAGCAGCCCACTTCTGGGCGGGGACAATGAGCAGTTCTTC
CDR3: CASSPLLGGDNEQFF

size: NA
D: TRBD1
V: TRBV11-3
J: TRBJ1-1
DNA: TGTGCCAGCAGCCAGGGGGGGGGACAGGTGGAGACTGAAGCTTTCTTT
CDR3: CASSQGGGQVETEAFF

size: NA
D: NA
V: TRBV18
J: TRBJ2-6
DNA: TGTGCCAGCTCACAAACCACATCTGGGGCCAACGTCCTGACTTTC
CDR3: CASSQTTSGANVLTF

size: NA
D: TRBD1
V: TRBV18
J: TRBJ2-7
DNA: TGTGCCAGCTCATTAGGACAGGGGACCTACGAGCAGTACTTC
CDR3: CASSLGQGTYEQYF

size: once
D: NA
V: TRBV10-3
J: TRBJ2-5
DNA: TGTGCCATCAGTGACGATCTTACGAGCTGCGACTTC
CDR3: CAISDDLTSCDF

size: NA
D: NA
V: TRBV7-2
J: TRBJ2-7
DNA: TGTGCCAGCAGCTTAGGGTCAGCGGAACCCTACGAGCAGTACTTC
CDR3: CASSLGSAEPYEQYF

size: once
D: NA
V: TRBV14
J: TRBJ2-6
DNA: TGTGCCAGCAGCCAAGAGACAGGTGTCTCTGGGGCCAACGTCCTGACTTTC
CDR3: CASSQETGVSGANVLTF

size: NA
D: TRBD1
V: TRBV6-1
J: TRBJ1-2
DNA: TGTGCCAGCAGTAAGGGGACAGATTGGAACTATGGCTACACCTTC
CDR3: CASSKGTDWNYGYTF

size: few
D: TRBD2
V: TRBV5-6
J: TRBJ2-1
DNA: TGTGCCAGCAGCTCAGCGGGAGCTCCGGGAAATGAGCAGTTCTTC
CDR3: CASSSAGAPGNEQFF

size: NA
D: TRBD1
V: TRBV7-2
J: TRBJ1-5
DNA: TGTGCCAGCAGCTTAGTTGGGACAGAATATAGCAATCAGCCCCAGCATTTT
CDR3: CASSLVGTEYSNQPQHF

size: NA
D: TRBD1
V: TRBV9
J: TRBJ1-5
DNA: TGTGCCAGCAGCGTAGGGGGGACAGGGCTTCAGCCCCAGCATTTT
CDR3: CASSVGGTGLQPQHF

size: NA
D: NA
V: TRBV6-5
J: TRBJ1-2
DNA: TGTGCCAGCAGGCGACAGTTTAACTATGGCTACACCTTC
CDR3: CASRRQFNYGYTF

size: NA
D: TRBD2
V: TRBV30
J: TRBJ2-5
DNA: TGTGCCTGGAGCCAAGGACTAGGTGTAGAGACCCAGTACTTC
CDR3: CAWSQGLGVETQYF

size: NA
D: TRBD2
V: TRBV27
J: TRBJ2-7
DNA: TGTGCCAGCAGGGACCTTAGCGGGGGGCCACCCTACGAGCAGTACTTC
CDR3: CASRDLSGGPPYEQYF

size: NA
D: TRBD2
V: TRBV30
J: TRBJ2-3
DNA: TGTGCCTGGACTCCTTTCGGACTAGCGGGGGGCAGTGCTAGCACAGATACGCAGTATTTT
CDR3: CAWTPFGLAGGSASTDTQYF

size: NA
D: NA
V: TRBV12-5
J: TRBJ2-5
DNA: TGTGCTAGTGCCCCGGGGAGATTGCAAGAGACCCAGTACTTC
CDR3: CASAPGRLQETQYF

size: NA
D: NA
V: TRBV5-1
J: TRBJ1-1
DNA: TGCGCCAGCAGCTTGTGGGGGGAGGAGAACACTGAAGCTTTCTTT
CDR3: CASSLWGEENTEAFF

size: NA
D: NA
V: TRBV27
J: TRBJ2-1
DNA: TGTGCCAGCAGTTCCACCTACAATGAGCAGTTCTTC
CDR3: CASSSTYNEQFF

size: NA
D: TRBD2
V: TRBV7-8
J: TRBJ2-1
DNA: TGTGCCAGCAGCGCCCGACTAGCGCCCTACAATGAGCAGTTCTTC
CDR3: CASSARLAPYNEQFF

size: NA
D: NA
V: TRBV5-1
J: TRBJ2-3
DNA: TGCGCCAGCAGCTTCCCAAGCACAGATACGCAGTATTTT
CDR3: CASSFPSTDTQYF

size: NA
D: NA
V: TRBV28
J: TRBJ1-5
DNA: TGTGCCAGTATGGCGGGGGGCAACAATCAGCCCCAGCATTTT
CDR3: CASMAGGNNQPQHF

size: NA
D: TRBD2
V: TRBV19
J: TRBJ2-1
DNA: TGTGCCAGTAGGCGGGAGGGTGGCAATGAGCAGTTCTTC
CDR3: CASRREGGNEQFF

size: NA
D: NA
V: TRBV19
J: TRBJ1-1
DNA: TGTGCCACTAGTATAAGGGGCCGGAACACTGAAGCTTTCTTT
CDR3: CATSIRGRNTEAFF

size: NA
D: NA
V: TRBV6-1
J: TRBJ1-3
DNA: TGTGCCAGCAGTGAACCCCGGGGGTCTGGAAACACCATATATTTT
CDR3: CASSEPRGSGNTIYF

size: NA
D: NA
V: TRBV25-1
J: TRBJ1-2
DNA: TGTGCCAGCAGTGAATCGGGTTATGGCTACACCTTC
CDR3: CASSESGYGYTF

size: NA
D: TRBD2
V: TRBV11-3
J: TRBJ2-7
DNA: TGTGCCAGCAGCCCCGGACTAGCGGGGGGCCCTCAGAGTTACGAGCAGTACTTC
CDR3: CASSPGLAGGPQSYEQYF